This entry lists 30 T cell receptor beta chains sequenced from one sample in a study of TET2 disruption in CD19-targeted CAR T cells. No antigen has been assigned to these receptors. The data were produced by immunoSEQ multiplex PCR, yet TCRdb's version contains in-frame clones alone and is incomplete. The sample holds 20,000 to 30,000 clones. Described treatment: autologous CTL019 cells: CD19 CAR with 4-1BB and CD3 zeta domains. The source was CD8- CAR+ T cells sorted from cultured blood T cells, collected for CD19 CAR T cell therapy. As to subset: CD8-negative CAR-positive T cells from the infusion product. These receptors all stem from a man between 65 and 80 years old with chronic lymphocytic leukemia.

Notes on this clone: The sequenced fragment ends 3 residues before the CDR3 boundary, so the rest is inferred from the germline J gene. This sequence joins TRBV18 and TRBJ1-1; D unclear. Germline CDR1 KGHSH, CDR2 LQKENI. The CDR3 is made up of 13 amino acids. V was cut by 2 bases and J by 6 bases, with 10 bases left in between. The CDR3 region is CASSPTAQAEAFF. CDR3 DNA, as far as it was read: TGTGCCAGCTCACCAACGGCCCAGGCTGAA.

Details on this clone: The read terminates 3 residues before the CDR3 end, so the remaining end is supplied by the germline J gene. V is TRBV30 and J is TRBJ1-1; D may be TRBD1 (5 bases). Germline V CDR1 and CDR2: GTSNPN, SVGIG (reference sequence). The CDR3 sequence is 16 residues long. Trimming took off 2 bases at V and 3 bases at J, with 19 bases between the two ends. CDR3 amino acids: CAWSPPRTGRDTEAFF. CDR3 bases read: TGTGCCTGGAGTCCCCCAAGAACAGGACGCGACACTGAA. Full variable domain (rest looked up from reference TRBV30 and TRBJ1-1): SQTIHQWPATLVQPVGSPLSLECTVEGTSNPNLYWYRQAAGRGLQLLFYSVGIGQISSEVPQNLSASRPQDRQFILSSKKLLLSDSGFYLCAWSPPRTGRDTEAFFGQGTRLTVV.

About this clone: The read ends 3 residues shy of where the CDR3 ends; the end is completed using the germline J gene. The V and J genes are TRBV19 and TRBJ2-4; D possibly corresponds to TRBD2 (5 bases). The CDR3 has 13 residues. Germline CDR1 is LNHDA and CDR2 is SQIVND (reference sequence). The part of the CDR3 DNA that was read is TGTGCCACCGAATCCCCCGGGGAAGAGACT. Protein sequence: CATESPGEET. The entire CDR3 is CATESPGEETQYF.

A remark on this clone: One end of the junction varies from germline; a read error may be responsible. Coverage ceases 3 residues before the CDR3 finishes, and the germline J gene fills in the end. This sample also contains other DNA sequences that code for the same CDR3. The rearrangement links TRBV3-1 (or the pseudogene TRBV3-2) to TRBJ1-3; D might be TRBD1 (5 bases). The CDR3 extends over 16 amino acids. CDR1 LGHDT and CDR2 YNNKEL come from the germline V gene (reference sequence). CDR3 amino acids: CASSQRQGISGNTIYF. CDR3 bases read: TGTGCCAGCAGCCAAAGGCAGGGCATCTCTGGAAACACT.

A word on this clone: The observed sequence ends 3 residues before the CDR3 terminus, with the missing tail filled in from the germline J gene. The chain is built from TRBV19 and TRBJ1-2; D gene ambiguous. This CDR3 has 15 amino acids. CDR1 LNHDA and CDR2 SQIVND come from the germline V gene (reference sequence). CDR3 DNA, as far as it was read: TGTGCCAGTAGTATTACTAGCGGGAACACAGATACC. Its protein is CASSITSGNTDT. The full CDR3 protein reads CASSITSGNTDTYTF.

The CDR3 sequence: CASGASSYNEQFF. CDR3 DNA, as far as it was read: TGTGCTAGTGGTGCCAGCTCCTACAATGAG. This sequence joins TRBV12-5 and TRBJ2-1; no clear D gene. The read comes to an end 3 residues before the CDR3 does, leaving the germline J gene to fill in the end. Trimming shortened V by 5 bases and J by 0 bases, and 5 bases separated the two germline ends. Germline V lookup: CDR1 LGHNT, CDR2 FRNRAP. The CDR3 covers 13 residues.

As regards this clone: The read stops 3 residues short of the end of the CDR3; the missing end is completed from the germline J gene. The genes are TRBV4-2 and TRBJ2-3; TRBD2 agrees at 8 bases. This CDR3 contains 17 residues. The germline V gene encodes CDR1 LGHNA and CDR2 YNFKEQ. Trimming removed 4 bases from V and 6 bases from J; junction bases left unmatched: 15. CDR3 region: CASSPLRGGGGWDTQYF. CDR3 DNA, as far as it was read: TGTGCCAGCAGCCCCTTGAGGGGTGGCGGGGGGTGGGATACG.

This clone ranks as medium-sized in terms of frequency. The CDR3 end is not reached by the read, which stops 3 residues before it; the germline J gene fills it in. The chain employs TRBV29-1 and TRBJ2-5; TRBD2 matches 7 bases. Per the germline V gene, CDR1 is SQVTM and CDR2 is ANQGSEA. V was pared by 1 base and J by 6 bases, with 14 bases of the junction left unmatched. The CDR3 is 16 amino acids. The covered CDR3 bases are TGCAGCGTTGAAGTAGGGACTACCGGGGGGTGGAAGACC. Protein sequence: CSVEVGTTGGWKT. The full-length CDR3 reads as CSVEVGTTGGWKTQYF.

With respect to this clone: The CDR3 end is not reached by the read, which stops 3 residues before it; the germline J gene fills it in. The rearrangement links TRBV11-3 to TRBJ2-4; 7 bases map to TRBD2. The CDR3 spans 13 residues. Germline CDR1 SGHNT, CDR2 YENEEA. The CDR3 sequence: CASQRGVGETQYF. Incomplete CDR3 DNA: TGTGCCAGCCAGCGGGGAGTGGGGGAGACT.

Regarding this clone: The CDR3 is cut off 3 residues early in the read; its end comes from the germline J gene. Other DNA sequences in this specimen translate into the identical CDR3. The chain recombines TRBV18 with TRBJ1-2, with D uncertain. Germline CDR1 reads KGHSH; CDR2 reads LQKENI. The CDR3 length is 16 residues. The CDR3 sequence is CASSPFMAGGTDTYTF. Partial CDR3 DNA: TGTGCCAGCTCACCATTCATGGCAGGAGGTACAGATACC.

In regard to this clone: The CDR3 end falls 3 residues outside the read, so it is completed with the germline J gene. The chain carries TRBV24-1 and TRBJ2-3; 7 bases map to TRBD1. Germline assignment: CDR1 KGHDR and CDR2 SFDVKD. The CDR3 extends over 14 amino acids. The V segment lost 4 bases and the J segment 4 bases; nucleotides outside the gene matches: 4. Here the CDR3 reads CATSDVGQADTQYF. The CDR3 bases that were read are TGTGCCACCAGTGACGTAGGACAGGCAGATACG.

Regarding this clone: The sequenced fragment ends 3 residues before the CDR3 boundary, so the rest is inferred from the germline J gene. The chain is built from TRBV20-1 and TRBJ2-7; perhaps TRBD2 as D (7 bases). Germline assignment: CDR1 DFQATT and CDR2 SNEGSKA (reference sequence). V was cut by 5 bases and J by 6 bases, with 20 bases left in between. The length of the CDR3 is 14 residues. CDR3 sequence: CSAFGGRRDAEQYF. CDR3 DNA (partial): TGCAGTGCTTTCGGGGGGCGCCGGGATGCCGAG.

Worth noting for this clone: The sequence runs out 3 residues before the end of the CDR3; the remainder is reconstructed from the germline J gene. This sample includes further DNA sequences coding for the same CDR3. This chain uses TRBV7-3 with TRBJ1-2; 8 bases agree with TRBD1. Germline V gene data show CDR1 as SGHTA and CDR2 as FQGTGA. This CDR3 comprises 14 residues. CDR3 DNA, as far as it was read: TGTGCCAGCAGCACCCCAGACAGGGGCGGGGGT. This sequence encodes CASSTPDRGGG. The CDR3 reads in full as CASSTPDRGGGYTF.

In the case of this clone: The read finishes 3 residues shy of the CDR3 end, and the germline J gene is used to complete it. This chain uses TRBV29-1 with TRBJ1-2; perhaps TRBD1 as D (6 bases). The CDR3 loop spans 12 amino acids. The V end was cut by 0 bases, the J end by 7 bases, with 9 bases between. Germline V gives CDR1 SQVTM, CDR2 ANQGSEA. The DNA read from the CDR3 is TGCAGCGTTGAAGAGGGAGGGGGTGGC. Amino acids: CSVEEGGGG. The CDR3 reads in full as CSVEEGGGGYTF.

CDR3 DNA, as far as it was read: TGCGCCAGCAGTGATCCCTATAGCAATCAGCCT. It specifies CASSDPYSNQP. The CDR3 as a whole reads CASSDPYSNQPQYF. The gene calls are TRBV10-2 and TRBJ2-4; no firm D call. Read data end 3 residues before the CDR3 end; the end is taken from the germline J gene. The germline gives CDR1 WSHSY, CDR2 SAAADI. The CDR3 covers 14 residues.

In regard to this clone: The CDR3 is cut off 3 residues early in the read; its end comes from the germline J gene. The gene calls are TRBV7-7 and TRBJ1-1; 7 bases fit TRBD1. This CDR3 region has 13 residues. The germline V gene encodes CDR1 SSHAT and CDR2 FNYEAQ (reference sequence). The sequenced CDR3 bases are TGTGCCAGCAGCTTAGCAGGGACAGATACG. Amino acids: CASSLAGTDT. The CDR3 reads in full as CASSLAGTDTAFF.

To note about this clone: The CDR3 is cut off 3 residues early in the read; its end comes from the germline J gene. The J gene is TRBJ2-1, the V gene TRBV2; 9 bases match TRBD1. In germline, CDR1 is SNHLY, CDR2 FYNNEI. The CDR3 has 13 amino acids. J gave up 9 bases and V 1 base, and 1 base lay outside the gene matches. Incomplete CDR3 DNA: TGTGCCAGCAGTGAAGTGACAGGGGGTGAG. Encoded protein: CASSEVTGGE. The full CDR3 protein is CASSEVTGGEQFF.

As for this clone: The read terminates 3 residues ahead of where the CDR3 ends, so the germline J gene completes it. The rearrangement uses TRBV5-6 and TRBJ1-5; a possible D gene is TRBD1 (6 bases). CDR3 length equals 15 residues. V lost 0 bases to trimming and J lost 3 bases, with 10 bases between them. The germline CDR1 and CDR2 sequences are SGHDT and YYEEEE. This chain's CDR3 is CASSLAGDYNQPQHF. CDR3 DNA, as far as it was read: TGTGCCAGCAGCTTGGCAGGGGACTACAATCAGCCC.

Concerning this clone itself: The read ends 3 residues early relative to the CDR3; the germline J gene fills the gap. The chain has TRBV2 and TRBJ2-3; 7 positions agree with TRBD1. The junction had 8 bases not matched to a gene; V was cut back by 3 bases and J by 2 bases. The CDR3 covers 16 residues. CDR1 SNHLY and CDR2 FYNNEI come from the germline V gene. CDR3 DNA (partial): TGTGCCAGCAGTGAGGCCAGGGGGTCACCCACAGATACG. It codes for CASSEARGSPTDT. The whole CDR3 sequence reads CASSEARGSPTDTQYF.

On this clone itself: The read ends 3 residues early relative to the CDR3; the germline J gene fills the gap. The chain joins TRBV5-5 to TRBJ2-3; 8 bases are shared with TRBD1. CDR1 is SGHKS and CDR2 is YYEKEE in the germline V gene (reference sequence). The CDR3 totals 14 residues. The V segment lost 2 bases and the J segment 5 bases; nucleotides outside the gene matches: 4. CDR3: CASSLSGGLDTQYF. The CDR3 DNA, read in part, is TGTGCCAGCAGCTTATCAGGGGGCTTAGATACG.

On this clone: Read sequence stops 3 residues before the CDR3 end, and the germline J gene provides the missing end. The same CDR3 arises from other DNA sequences in this sample as well. J is TRBJ1-2 and V is TRBV10-3; 7 bases are a match to TRBD1. With V trimmed by 2 bases and J by 6 bases, 9 bases remained unmatched. Germline values: CDR1 ENHRY, CDR2 SYGVKD. CDR3 length equals 15 residues. Here the CDR3 reads CAISEALLGGHGYTF. The CDR3 DNA, read in part, is TGTGCCATCAGTGAGGCACTGCTAGGGGGCCATGGC.

Notes on this clone: The sequenced fragment ends 3 residues before the CDR3 boundary, so the rest is inferred from the germline J gene. The chain employs TRBV18 and TRBJ1-5; 7 bases map to TRBD1. V gave up 4 bases and J gave up 0 bases; unmatched junction bases: 3. The CDR3 is made up of 15 amino acids. Germline loops: CDR1 KGHSH, CDR2 LQKENI. The part of the CDR3 DNA that was read is TGTGCCAGCTCACAGGGGGCGAATAGCAATCAGCCC. The encoded protein is CASSQGANSNQP. The CDR3 in its entirety is CASSQGANSNQPQHF.

With respect to this clone: The CDR3 end lies 3 residues beyond the end of the read and is filled in from the germline J gene. Distinct nucleotide sequences in the sample also encode this CDR3. The chain links TRBV9 to TRBJ1-4; the D is unclear. Trimming shortened V by 3 bases and J by 4 bases, and 4 bases separated the two germline ends. The CDR3 spans 12 residues. Germline assignment: CDR1 SGDLS and CDR2 YYNGEE. CDR3 region: CASSGLNEKLFF. The CDR3 DNA, read in part, is TGTGCCAGCAGCGGTCTTAATGAAAAA.

Comment on this clone: The sequence runs out 3 residues before the end of the CDR3; the remainder is reconstructed from the germline J gene. The chain joins TRBV5-1 to TRBJ1-6; 9 bases agree with TRBD1. Germline values: CDR1 SGHRS, CDR2 YFSETQ. The CDR3 spans 17 residues. The ends lost 4 bases at V and 5 bases at J; junction bases unmatched: 10. The CDR3 is CASSPGQGRGDNSPLHF. CDR3 bases read: TGCGCCAGCAGCCCAGGACAGGGGCGCGGGGATAATTCACCC.

Of note for this clone: Read data end 3 residues before the CDR3 end; the end is taken from the germline J gene. Other nucleotide sequences from this sample produce the same CDR3. This chain joins TRBV18 and TRBJ1-1; D possibly corresponds to TRBD1 (6 bases). Germline V CDR1 and CDR2: KGHSH, LQKENI. The CDR3 extends over 16 amino acids. CDR3 residues: CASSPGLAGGVETAFF. CDR3 DNA, as far as it was read: TGTGCCAGCTCACCAGGACTAGCGGGGGGCGTGGAGACC. The whole variable domain, remainder taken from reference TRBV18 and TRBJ1-1, is NAGVMQNPRHLVRRRGQEARLRCSPMKGHSHVYWYRQLPEEGLKFMVYLQKENIIDESGMPKERFSAEFPKEGPSILRIQQVVRGDSAAYFCASSPGLAGGVETAFFGQGTRLTVV.

Regarding this clone: Read sequence stops 3 residues before the CDR3 end, and the germline J gene provides the missing end. The gene calls are TRBV5-1 and TRBJ2-5; D is unclear. Trimming took off 0 bases at V and 4 bases at J, with 7 bases between the two ends. Germline assignment: CDR1 SGHRS and CDR2 YFSETQ. CDR3 length: 13 amino acids. The part of the CDR3 DNA that was read is TGCGCCAGCAGCTTGGGGTCGGGAGAGACC. It codes for CASSLGSGET. The whole CDR3 sequence is CASSLGSGETQYF.

Of note for this clone: Read sequence stops 3 residues before the CDR3 end, and the germline J gene provides the missing end. V usage is TRBV2 and J usage is TRBJ1-4; 8 nucleotides match TRBD1. The CDR3 runs 14 residues. The trim removed 6 bases at V and 5 bases at J, leaving 5 bases unmatched. Germline CDR1 SNHLY, CDR2 FYNNEI. Partial CDR3 DNA: TGTGCCAGCAGGGCGGGACAGGAAAATGAAAAA. Amino acid sequence: CASRAGQENEK. Given in full, the CDR3 is CASRAGQENEKLFF.

A note on this clone: The observed sequence ends 3 residues before the CDR3 terminus, with the missing tail filled in from the germline J gene. The chain has TRBV12-3 or TRBV12-4 and TRBJ1-2, with 10 bases matching TRBD1. This CDR3 is built from 16 residues. Unmatched junction bases numbered 11, after V lost 5 bases and J lost 5 bases. The CDR3 reads CASSGDRTGGRYGYTF. The covered CDR3 bases are TGTGCCAGCAGTGGGGACCGGACAGGGGGAAGGTATGGC.

Concerning this clone: Coverage ceases 3 residues before the CDR3 finishes, and the germline J gene fills in the end. The chain combines TRBV10-1 with TRBJ2-4; possible D gene TRBD2, 6 bases. The CDR3 has 15 residues. Per germline, CDR1 WNHNN and CDR2 SYGVQD (reference sequence). The DNA read from the CDR3 is TGCGCCAGCAGTGAGCAAGCGGGTTGGGGAGAGACT. It translates to CASSEQAGWGET. The whole CDR3 protein reads CASSEQAGWGETQYF.

The CDR3 sequence is CASSSGTGVGKLFF. The CDR3 bases that were read are TGTGCCAGCAGTTCCGGGACAGGGGTTGGAAAA. This chain connects TRBV7-9 to TRBJ1-4, with 10 bases that match TRBD1. The read halts 3 residues ahead of the CDR3 end, with the missing end drawn from the germline J gene. The CDR3 is 14 residues long. The V and J ends lost 6 bases and 10 bases, in that order; junction bases with no gene match: 8. Per germline, CDR1 SEHNR and CDR2 FQNEAQ (reference sequence). The entire variable domain, with the rest obtained from reference TRBV7-9 and TRBJ1-4, is as follows: DTGVSQNPRHKITKRGQNVTFRCDPISEHNRLYWYRQTLGQGPEFLTYFQNEAQLEKSRLLSDRFSAERPKGSFSTLEIQRTEQGDSAMYLCASSSGTGVGKLFFGSGTQLSVL.